Listed below are T cell receptor beta chains from one sample, sequenced in a study of T cell responses to AZD1222 COVID-19 vaccine. Repertoires were generated with immunoSEQ multiplex PCR, while TCRdb's copy carries only in-frame clones and drops some. The table records 120,000 to 150,000 clones, about nine tenths of them present only once. The source was peripheral blood, collected 28 days after the second AZD1222 dose. Receptors originate from an adult who received the AZD1222 COVID-19 vaccine. The CDR3 runs from the conserved cysteine through the conserved F or W.

j_gene | v_gene | CDR3aa
TRBJ1-5 | TRBV7-8 | CASSLHRGFSNQPQHF
TRBJ1-2 | TRBV10-2 | CASSTWTGWTNYGYTF
TRBJ2-7 | TRBV4-3 | CASSQDWTGPLEQYF
TRBJ2-1 | TRBV4-3 | CASSRTSLAHNEQFF
TRBJ2-3 | TRBV11-2 | CASSLESGVSTDTQYF
TRBJ1-6 | TRBV11-2 | CASSFAGAASPLHF
TRBJ2-1 | TRBV7-8 | CASSSRDRGNLRNEQFF
TRBJ2-2 | TRBV6-5 | CASRNLQGEELFF
TRBJ2-2 | TRBV7-7 | CASSFGTGIGTGELFF
TRBJ2-4 | TRBV11-1 | CASSLAGAPVAKNIQYF
TRBJ2-5 | TRBV27 | CASSLSAQGVETQYF
TRBJ1-1 | TRBV19 | CASSMRDTEAFF
TRBJ2-1 | TRBV5-1 | CASSRTDSYNEQFF
TRBJ2-7 | TRBV5-1 | CASSLTSSSYEQYF
TRBJ2-5 | TRBV30 | CAWSLNAQETQYF
TRBJ1-2 | TRBV19 | CASSTGLGNYGYTF
TRBJ2-5 | TRBV7-7 | CASSQGGSGRETQYF
TRBJ1-4 | TRBV2 | CASRSGTGKEKLFF
TRBJ2-7 | TRBV27 | CASSLRGLNYEQYF
TRBJ2-3 | TRBV6-1 | CASSEGGPYTQYF
TRBJ1-3 | TRBV18 | CASSLLEGQGDSGNTIYF
TRBJ2-2 | TRBV7-6 | CASSLSGGGLRTGELFF
TRBJ1-1 | TRBV10-3 | CAMTGVVNTEAFF
TRBJ2-2 | TRBV7-3 | CASSQVGTGNTGELFF
TRBJ2-3 | TRBV7-8 | CASSRPGLAGGGRRADTQYF
TRBJ2-5 | TRBV6-5 | CASSQIAASGTQYF
TRBJ1-4 | TRBV2 | CASSASGAFNEKLFF
TRBJ2-1 | TRBV16 | CASSQTAPGRPSSYNEQFF
TRBJ2-2 | TRBV4-3 | CASSQVLAGGPGGELFF
TRBJ1-2 | TRBV27 | CASSSWTDSNFYGYTF
TRBJ2-2 | TRBV4-1 | CASSQERPTGELFF
TRBJ1-2 | TRBV6-5 | CASSPGGILAYGYTF
TRBJ2-5 | TRBV5-1 | CASSLGQGVQETQYF
TRBJ2-6 | TRBV5-1 | CASSEVSGANVLTF
TRBJ1-6 | TRBV3-1/TRBV3-2 | CASSESSYNSPLHF
TRBJ2-5 | TRBV5-1 | CASSPRGTVQETQYF
TRBJ1-2 | TRBV19 | CASSTFDRGRASGYGYTF
TRBJ1-1 | TRBV7-9 | CASSQQGTNTEAFF
TRBJ1-1 | TRBV7-9 | CASSLVQGANIATEAFF
TRBJ1-6 | TRBV6-1 | CASSELGLGSPLYF
TRBJ1-5 | TRBV19 | CASSIVNQPQHF
TRBJ2-3 | TRBV5-1 | CASSSNIDTQYF
TRBJ1-1 | TRBV28 | CASLGGRAEAFF
TRBJ2-1 | TRBV5-1 | CASSFLRVRPYNEQFF
TRBJ1-5 | TRBV25-1 | CASSDGSPNQPQHF
TRBJ1-5 | TRBV6-6 | CAGAEANQPQHF
TRBJ2-3 | TRBV27 | CASKLGTGVDTQYF
TRBJ2-7 | TRBV5-1 | CASSLGGKTYEQYF
TRBJ1-1 | TRBV10-2 | CASRTEGRLNTEAFF
TRBJ1-2 | TRBV29-1 | CSVDDRLGGNYGYTF
TRBJ2-6 | TRBV3-1/TRBV3-2 | CASSLSPGSSGANVLTF
TRBJ1-4 | TRBV18 | CASSPPYRLNEKLFF
TRBJ1-1 | TRBV30 | CAWSVQLGPLVEAFF